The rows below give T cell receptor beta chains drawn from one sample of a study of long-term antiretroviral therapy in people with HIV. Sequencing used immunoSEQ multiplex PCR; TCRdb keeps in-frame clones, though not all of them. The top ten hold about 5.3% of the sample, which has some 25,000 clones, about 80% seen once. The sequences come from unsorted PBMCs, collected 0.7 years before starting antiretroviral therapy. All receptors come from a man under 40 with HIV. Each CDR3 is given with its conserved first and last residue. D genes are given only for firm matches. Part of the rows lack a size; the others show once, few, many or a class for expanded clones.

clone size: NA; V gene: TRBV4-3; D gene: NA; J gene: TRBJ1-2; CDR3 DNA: TGCGCCAGCAGCCAAGATGGGACGAGAGGGGGAGGCTACACCTTC; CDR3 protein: CASSQDGTRGGGYTF
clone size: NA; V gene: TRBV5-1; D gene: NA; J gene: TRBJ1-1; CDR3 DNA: TGCGCCAGCAGCTTGGCAATGGGGAACACTGAAGCTTTCTTT; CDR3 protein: CASSLAMGNTEAFF
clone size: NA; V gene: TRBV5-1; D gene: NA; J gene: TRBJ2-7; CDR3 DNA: TGCGCCAGCAGCTTGGCCGGGGCAGCAACCTACGAGCAGTACTTC; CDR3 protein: CASSLAGAATYEQYF
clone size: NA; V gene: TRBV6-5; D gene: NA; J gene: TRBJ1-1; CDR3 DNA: TGTGCCAGCAGTTACCAGGGGCGGCAAACTGAAGCTTTCTTT; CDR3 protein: CASSYQGRQTEAFF
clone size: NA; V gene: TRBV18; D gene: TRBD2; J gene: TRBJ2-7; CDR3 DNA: TGTGCCAGCTCTCCGGGGGGGCCCTCTGAGGACGAGCAGTACTTC; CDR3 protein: CASSPGGPSEDEQYF
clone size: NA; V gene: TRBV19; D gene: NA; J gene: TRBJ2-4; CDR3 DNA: TGTGCCAGTAGCCCCACAGGGTGGAACATTCAGTACTTC; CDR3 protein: CASSPTGWNIQYF
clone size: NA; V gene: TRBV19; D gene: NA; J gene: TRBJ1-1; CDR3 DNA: TGTGCCAGTAGTGCCCCGGGATCTTACACTGAAGCTTTCTTT; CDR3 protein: CASSAPGSYTEAFF
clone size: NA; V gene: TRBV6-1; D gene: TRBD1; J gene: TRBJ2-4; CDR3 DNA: TGTGCCAGCAGTGAACGCGCAACCGGACAGGGGAGATCGGCGGTAAACATTCAGTACTTC; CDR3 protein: CASSERATGQGRSAVNIQYF
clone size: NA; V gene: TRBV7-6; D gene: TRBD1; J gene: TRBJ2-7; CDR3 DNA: TGTGCCAGCAGCTTAGGTCAGGGGGCATACGAGCAGTACTTC; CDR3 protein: CASSLGQGAYEQYF
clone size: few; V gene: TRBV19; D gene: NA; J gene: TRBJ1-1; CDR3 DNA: TGTGCCAGTAGTATGTATCTGGGGGTGAGCACTGAAGCTTTCTTT; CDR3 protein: CASSMYLGVSTEAFF
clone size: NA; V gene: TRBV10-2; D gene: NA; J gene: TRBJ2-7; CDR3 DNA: TGCGCCAGCGGCTGGGATCTCTACGAGCAGTACTTC; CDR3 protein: CASGWDLYEQYF
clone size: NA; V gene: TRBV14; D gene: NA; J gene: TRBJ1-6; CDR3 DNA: TGTGCCAGCAGCAACCGGGGCGACTATAATTCACCCCTCCACTTT; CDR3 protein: CASSNRGDYNSPLHF
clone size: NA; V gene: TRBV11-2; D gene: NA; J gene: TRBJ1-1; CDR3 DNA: TGTGCCAGCCTCAGGGGAGTAGGCACTGAAGCTTTCTTT; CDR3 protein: CASLRGVGTEAFF
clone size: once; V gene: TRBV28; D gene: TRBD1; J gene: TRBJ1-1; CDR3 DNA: TGTGCCAGCAGTCCAAAGACAGGGCGAGGTACTGAAGCTTTCTTT; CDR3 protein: CASSPKTGRGTEAFF
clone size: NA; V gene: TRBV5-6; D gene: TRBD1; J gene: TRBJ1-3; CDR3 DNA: TGTGCCAGCAGCTACCGGGACAGGGTTTCTGGAAACACCATATATTTT; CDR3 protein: CASSYRDRVSGNTIYF
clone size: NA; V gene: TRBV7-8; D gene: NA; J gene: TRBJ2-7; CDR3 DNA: TGTGCCAGCAGCTCTGCCGTCGGCTCCTACGAGCAGTACTTC; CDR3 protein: CASSSAVGSYEQYF
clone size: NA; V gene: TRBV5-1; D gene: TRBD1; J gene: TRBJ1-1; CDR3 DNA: TGCGCCAGCAGCCGGGACAGACAGAACACTGAAGCTTTCTTT; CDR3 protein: CASSRDRQNTEAFF
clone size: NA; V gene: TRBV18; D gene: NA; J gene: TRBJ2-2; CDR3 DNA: TGTGCCAGCTCACCAAGAGTAGCTTCGAACACCGGGGAGCTGTTTTTT; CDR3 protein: CASSPRVASNTGELFF
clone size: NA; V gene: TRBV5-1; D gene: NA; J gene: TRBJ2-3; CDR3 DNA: TGCGCCAGCAGCTTGGCCAATGCAGGACTCAGCACAGATACGCAGTATTTT; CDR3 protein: CASSLANAGLSTDTQYF
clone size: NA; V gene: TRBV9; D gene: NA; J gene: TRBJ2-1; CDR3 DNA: TGTGCCAGCAGCGTAGAAATCGACAATGAGCAGTTCTTC; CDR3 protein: CASSVEIDNEQFF
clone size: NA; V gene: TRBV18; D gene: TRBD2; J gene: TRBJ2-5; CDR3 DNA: TGTGCCAGCTCACCACGACTAGCGGGAGGGAGGGAGACCCAGTACTTC; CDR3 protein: CASSPRLAGGRETQYF
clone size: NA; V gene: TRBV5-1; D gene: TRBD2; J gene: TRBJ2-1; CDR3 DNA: TGCGCCAGCAGCTTGGGGGCGGGAGGGAGTAATGAGCAGTTCTTC; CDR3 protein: CASSLGAGGSNEQFF
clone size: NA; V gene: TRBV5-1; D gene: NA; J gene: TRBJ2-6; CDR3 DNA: TGCGCCAGCAGCCCAATACTGATCTCTGGGGCCAACGTCCTGACTTTC; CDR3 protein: CASSPILISGANVLTF
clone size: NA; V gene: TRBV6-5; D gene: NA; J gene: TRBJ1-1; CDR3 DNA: TGTGCCAGCAGTAACGGAGGCATGAACACTGAAGCTTTCTTT; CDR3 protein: CASSNGGMNTEAFF
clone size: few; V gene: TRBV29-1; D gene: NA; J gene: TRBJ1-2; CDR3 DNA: TGCAGCGTTATGAGGAGTCGGGACTATGGCTACACCTTC; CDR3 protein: CSVMRSRDYGYTF